A single sample gave rise to the 8 T cell receptor beta chains below, sequenced in a study of cytomegalovirus exposure and HLA in healthy donors (dated 2017 in TCRdb). Library generation was performed with the immunoSEQ multiplex PCR assay. For the multiplex PCR, a mixture combining 60 forward primers for TCR Vbeta segments and 13 reverse primers for TCR Jbeta segments was used. As stored in TCRdb, this immuneACCESS dataset retains in-frame rearrangements with V and J assigned. A fraction of the clones does not appear; measured against another copy, unresolved V genes explain less than half of the discrepancy, and the remainder lacks a known reason. The sample contains about 100,000 clones, about 80% of them found a single time. The ten largest clones add up to less than 3.5% of the sample. The sample was PBMCs. All receptors derive from a man aged 30-40 years in good health and CMV-seropositive.

The rearrangement uses TRBV6-5 and TRBJ1-3, with D perhaps matching TRBD1 (6 bases). Between the trimmed V and J ends, which lost 7 bases and 1 base, there was a span of 11 bases. Germline loops: CDR1 MNHEY, CDR2 SVGAGI. The CDR3 totals 14 residues. CDR3 DNA sequence: TGTGCCAGCACCGAAGGGGGATCTGGAAACACCATATATTTT. It encodes CASTEGGSGNTIYF.

The chain carries TRBV11-3 and TRBJ2-5, with 7 bases that match TRBD1. The DNA end favors TRBJ2-7, so the J call may be wrong. Germline-derived CDR1 and CDR2 are SGHNT and YENEEA. The CDR3 covers 14 residues. CDR3 DNA: TGTGCCAGCAGCCCTAGACAGGGTTCCTACGAGCAGTACTTC. Translating it yields CASSPRQGSYEQYF.

A word on this clone: An end of the junction differs from the germline gene, which may be a read error. The V and J genes are TRBV7-9 and TRBJ1-6; TRBD1 matches 9 bases. CDR3 length: 15 amino acids. Per germline, CDR1 SEHNR and CDR2 FQNEAQ (reference sequence). Here the CDR3 reads CSSSSGTGINSPLHF. The CDR3, as DNA: TGTTCCAGCAGCTCGGGGACAGGGATTAATTCACCCCTCCACTTT. Variable domain in full (rest from reference TRBV7-9 and TRBJ1-6): DTGVSQNPRHKITKRGQNVTFRCDPISEHNRLYWYRQTLGQGPEFLTYFQNEAQLEKSRLLSDRFSAERPKGSFSTLEIQRTEQGDSAMYLCSSSSGTGINSPLHFGNGTRLTVT.

The chain uses TRBV6-6 and TRBJ2-3; D is uncertain. V was cut by 6 bases and J by 3 bases, with 10 bases left in between. CDR1 is MNHNY and CDR2 is SVGAGI in the germline V gene (reference sequence). CDR3 length equals 13 residues. CDR3 sequence (DNA): TGTGCCAGCAGCCTTTTAGAGACAGATACGCAGTATTTT. Its protein product is CASSLLETDTQYF.

This chain links TRBV9 with TRBJ1-3; D uncertain. Germline CDR1 and CDR2: SGDLS and YYNGEE. The CDR3 runs to 13 residues. V gave up 3 bases and J gave up 0 bases, with 4 bases separating them. The CDR3 reads CASSAYSGNTIYF. DNA for the CDR3: TGTGCCAGCAGCGCTTACTCTGGAAACACCATATATTTT.

V usage is TRBV10-3 and J usage is TRBJ1-3, with 7 bases lining up with TRBD1. The CDR3 has 15 residues. Germline CDR1 reads ENHRY; CDR2 reads SYGVKD. The V and J ends lost 6 bases and 0 bases, in that order; junction bases with no gene match: 5. For the CDR3, the DNA is TGTGCCATCAGCGCCGGGACAGCCTCTGGAAACACCATATATTTT. Translating gives CAISAGTASGNTIYF.

The V call is TRBV7-9, the J call TRBJ2-7; 8 nucleotides agree with TRBD1. The CDR3 sequence is 12 residues long. Germline V gives CDR1 SEHNR, CDR2 FQNEAQ (reference sequence). V lost 5 bases to trimming and J lost 6 bases; unmatched junction nucleotides: 3. Here the CDR3 reads CASSPDRAEQYF. The CDR3 DNA reads as TGTGCCAGCAGCCCGGACAGGGCCGAGCAGTACTTC.

As concerns this clone: Sequence at one end of the junction differs from germline and may be a read error. The chain employs TRBV4-1 and TRBJ2-4; D gene unclear. Germline CDR1 is MGHRA and CDR2 is YSYEKL. There are 17 residues in the CDR3. CDR3 in amino acids: CASSQEPPTLAKNSQYF. DNA for the CDR3: TGCGCCAGCAGCCAAGAACCCCCTACGCTTGCCAAAAACAGTCAGTACTTC.